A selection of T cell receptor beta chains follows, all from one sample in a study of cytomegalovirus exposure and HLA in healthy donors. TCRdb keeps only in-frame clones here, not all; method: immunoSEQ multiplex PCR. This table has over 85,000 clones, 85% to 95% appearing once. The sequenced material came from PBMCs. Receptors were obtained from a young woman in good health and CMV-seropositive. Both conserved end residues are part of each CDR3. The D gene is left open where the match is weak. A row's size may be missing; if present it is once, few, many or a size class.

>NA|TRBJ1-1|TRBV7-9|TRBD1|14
CASSYHRGGTEAFF
TGTGCCAGCAGTTACCACAGGGGAGGCACTGAAGCTTTCTTT
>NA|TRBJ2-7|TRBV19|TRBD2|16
CASSIHPAGTLGEQYF
TGTGCCAGTAGTATTCACCCAGCGGGAACTTTGGGAGAGCAGTACTTC
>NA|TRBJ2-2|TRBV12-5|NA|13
CASGTGNTGELFF
TGTGCTAGTGGCACAGGGAACACCGGGGAGCTGTTTTTT
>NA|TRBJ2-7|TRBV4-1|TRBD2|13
CASSSLSGHEQYF
TGCGCCAGCAGCTCTCTTAGCGGGCACGAGCAGTACTTC
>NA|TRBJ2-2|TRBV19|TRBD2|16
CASSLRLAGPQGELFF
TGTGCCAGTAGTCTGCGACTAGCGGGCCCTCAGGGGGAGCTGTTTTTT
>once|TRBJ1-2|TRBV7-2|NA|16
CASSLFPGTKNYGYTF
TGTGCCAGCAGCTTATTCCCCGGGACAAAAAACTATGGCTACACCTTC
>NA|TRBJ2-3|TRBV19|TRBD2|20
CASSMPLARTSERSTDTQYF
TGTGCCAGTAGTATGCCTCTAGCTAGAACTAGCGAGAGGAGCACAGATACGCAGTATTTT
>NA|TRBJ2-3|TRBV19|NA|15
CASSIDGASADTQYF
TGTGCCAGTAGTATAGATGGGGCTAGCGCAGATACGCAGTATTTT
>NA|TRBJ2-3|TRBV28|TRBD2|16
CASSFIAGGGTDTQYF
TGTGCCAGCAGTTTTATAGCGGGAGGGGGCACAGATACGCAGTATTTT
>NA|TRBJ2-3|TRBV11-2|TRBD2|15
CASSLGRFSGSPLHF
TGTGCCAGCAGCTTAGGACGTTTCAGCGGGAGCCCCTTGCATTTT
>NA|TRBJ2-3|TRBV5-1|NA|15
CASSFGGQRTDTQYF
TGCGCCAGCAGCTTTGGGGGACAACGCACAGATACGCAGTATTTT
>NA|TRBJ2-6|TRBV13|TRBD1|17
CASSLDRLRAGANVLTF
TGTGCCAGCAGCTTGGACAGGTTAAGGGCTGGGGCCAACGTCCTGACTTTC
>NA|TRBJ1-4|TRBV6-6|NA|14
CASTSFGANEKLFF
TGTGCCAGCACTAGCTTTGGTGCTAATGAAAAACTGTTTTTT
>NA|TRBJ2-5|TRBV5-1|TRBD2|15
CASSLALAGLKTQYF
TGCGCCAGCAGCTTAGCGCTAGCGGGACTTAAGACCCAGTACTTC
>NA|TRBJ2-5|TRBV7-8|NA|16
CASSAPRVALEETQYF
TGTGCCAGCAGCGCCCCACGGGTAGCGTTGGAAGAGACCCAGTACTTC
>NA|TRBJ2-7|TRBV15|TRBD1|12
CATSPDRVEQYF
TGTGCCACCAGCCCTGACAGGGTCGAGCAGTACTTC
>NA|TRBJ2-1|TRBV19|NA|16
CASSSGLSSSYNEQFF
TGTGCCAGTAGTAGTGGACTATCCAGCTCCTACAATGAGCAGTTCTTC
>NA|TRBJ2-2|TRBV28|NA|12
CASSLGAGELFF
TGTGCCAGCAGTTTGGGAGCCGGGGAGCTGTTTTTT
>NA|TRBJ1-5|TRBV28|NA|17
CASSSWRAENSNQPQHF
TGTGCCAGCAGTTCCTGGAGAGCAGAGAATAGCAATCAGCCCCAGCATTTT
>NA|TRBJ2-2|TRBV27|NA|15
CASRHRAAGTGELFF
TGTGCCAGCAGACACAGGGCCGCCGGCACCGGGGAGCTGTTTTTT
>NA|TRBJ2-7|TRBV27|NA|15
CASSLLAGSRHEQYF
TGTGCCAGCAGTTTATTGGCGGGATCTCGCCACGAGCAGTACTTC
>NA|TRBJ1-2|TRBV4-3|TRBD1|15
CASSQDWGQGNGYTF
TGCGCCAGCAGCCAAGATTGGGGACAGGGGAATGGCTACACCTTC
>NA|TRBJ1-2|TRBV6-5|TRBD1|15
CASSRPGQGDYGYTF
TGTGCCAGCAGTCGACCGGGACAGGGTGACTATGGCTACACCTTC
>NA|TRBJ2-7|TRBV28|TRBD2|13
CASKRDGRYEQYF
TGTGCCAGTAAAAGGGACGGGAGGTACGAGCAGTACTTC
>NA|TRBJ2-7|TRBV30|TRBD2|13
CAWSFGSGNEQYF
TGTGCCTGGAGTTTTGGTAGCGGGAACGAGCAGTACTTC
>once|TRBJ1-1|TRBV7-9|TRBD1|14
CASSLGQMNTEAFF
TGTGCCAGCAGCCTGGGACAGATGAACACTGAAGCTTTCTTT
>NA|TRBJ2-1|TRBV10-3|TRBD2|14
CAISLAGTGNEQFF
TGTGCCATCAGTCTAGCGGGAACCGGCAATGAGCAGTTCTTC
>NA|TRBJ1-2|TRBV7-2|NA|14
CASSFGGVHYGYTF
TGTGCCAGCAGCTTTGGGGGGGTGCACTATGGCTACACCTTC
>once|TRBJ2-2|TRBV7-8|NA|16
CASSLELRGLSGELFF
TGTGCCAGCAGCTTAGAGTTAAGGGGCTTGTCCGGGGAGCTGTTTTTT
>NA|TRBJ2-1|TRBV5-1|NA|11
CASRDSNEQFF
TGCGCCAGCCGCGACAGTAATGAGCAGTTCTTC
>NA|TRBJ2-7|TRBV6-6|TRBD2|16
CASSYKVAGGSYEQYF
TGTGCCAGCAGTTACAAGGTAGCGGGAGGATCCTACGAGCAGTACTTC
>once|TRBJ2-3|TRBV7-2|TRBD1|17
CASSPDPRGRGTDTQYF
TGTGCCAGCAGCCCCGACCCCAGGGGGCGAGGTACAGATACGCAGTATTTT
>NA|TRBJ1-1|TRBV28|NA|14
CASSLAGSRAEAFF
TGTGCCAGCAGTTTAGCGGGGTCGAGAGCTGAAGCTTTCTTT
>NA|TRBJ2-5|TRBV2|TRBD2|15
CASRDVAGVVETQYF
TGTGCCAGCAGGGATGTAGCGGGAGTGGTTGAGACCCAGTACTTC
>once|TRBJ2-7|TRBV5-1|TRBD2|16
CASSRTSVSGMDEQYF
TGCGCCAGCAGCCGGACTTCTGTTAGCGGGATGGACGAGCAGTACTTC
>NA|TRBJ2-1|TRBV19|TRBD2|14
CASSVAGGYNEQFF
TGTGCCAGTAGTGTAGCGGGAGGGTACAATGAGCAGTTCTTC
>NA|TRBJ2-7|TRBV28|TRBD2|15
CASSSPASGKGEQYF
TGTGCCAGCAGTTCTCCGGCTAGCGGGAAGGGCGAGCAGTACTTC